Described below is a single T cell receptor (beta chain) sequence and its context. Antigen specificity is unknown. The sample belongs to a study of CD8+ T cells in alopecia areata. Overall study results and limits: Compared with normal scalp, lesional scalp had higher clonality and more expanded CD8+ clones.

Extraction of RNA preceded its reverse transcription into cDNA, which served as the sequencing template. The repertoire was sequenced with immunoSEQ multiplex PCR; TCRdb's copy has only in-frame clones and lacks some. The sample lists tens of thousands of clones, roughly 51% occurring once. J lost 2 bases, V lost 5 bases, and 6 bases had no gene match. The CDR3 consists of 15 residues. In germline, CDR1 is SQVTM, CDR2 ANQGSEA. The V gene is TRBV29-1, the J gene TRBJ2-3; 11 nucleotides line up with TRBD2. Sample: NKG2D-high CD8+ T cells sorted from blood. This receptor was obtained from a human donor with alopecia areata. The CDR3 loop is CSVSSTSGNTDTQYF. CDR3 sequence (DNA): TGCAGCGTTTCCTCGACTAGCGGGAACACAGATACGCAGTATTTT.